Shown below are 21 T cell receptor beta chains from a single sample sequenced in a study of blood T cell repertoires in COVID-19. Method: immunoSEQ multiplex PCR; TCRdb's copy keeps in-frame clones and lacks some. The profile shows just over 70,000 clones, 70% to 85% of them singletons. Specimen: peripheral blood. Receptors were obtained from a woman aged 65 to 85 with acute or convalescent COVID-19.

Note on this clone: The sample has other DNA sequences that encode this CDR3 too. This chain connects TRBV6-5 to TRBJ2-7; weak D call: TRBD1 (6 bases). Trimming removed 6 bases at V and 4 bases at J, with 10 bases between. CDR1 is MNHEY and CDR2 is SVGAGI in the germline V gene. The CDR3 totals 12 residues. CDR3 protein: CASSRGTYEQYF. CDR3 nucleotides: TGTGCCAGCAGCAGGGGCACATACGAGCAGTACTTC.

The chain recombines TRBV2 with TRBJ2-1; D perhaps matches TRBD1 (5 bases). Trimming shortened V by 4 bases and J by 5 bases, and 9 bases separated the two germline ends. Germline values: CDR1 SNHLY, CDR2 FYNNEI. The CDR3 covers 13 residues. The CDR3 nucleotides are TGTGCCAGCAGTGGGGGCGGAGACAATGAGCAGTTCTTC. As protein: CASSGGGDNEQFF.

This clone was seen a handful of times. The genes are TRBV14 and TRBJ2-3; D is undetermined. CDR1 and CDR2 (germline): SGHDN, FVKESK. V gave up 1 base and J gave up 4 bases, with 15 bases separating them. This CDR3 has 16 amino acids. The CDR3 loop reads CASSQVDLVVADTQYF. Here the CDR3 DNA reads TGTGCCAGCAGCCAAGTTGATTTAGTTGTCGCAGATACGCAGTATTTT.

This rearrangement joins TRBV5-1 to TRBJ1-1; D unclear. In germline, CDR1 is SGHRS, CDR2 YFSETQ. The CDR3 loop spans 13 amino acids. V lost 1 base and J lost 7, with 11 bases in between. CDR3 region: CASSLQIGLEAFF. The CDR3 bases are TGCGCCAGCAGCTTGCAGATTGGGCTTGAAGCTTTCTTT.

This clone was detected only a few times. This chain connects TRBV28 to TRBJ2-7, with 9 bases that match TRBD2. Germline values: CDR1 MDHEN, CDR2 SYDVKM. J lost 7 bases, V lost 7 bases, and 11 bases had no gene match. The CDR3 covers 14 residues. The CDR3 region is CASILSSGMGEQYF. The CDR3 DNA follows: TGTGCCAGCATCCTATCTAGCGGGATGGGAGAGCAGTACTTC.

For this clone: Other DNA variants within this sample encode the same CDR3. The chain uses TRBV11-1 and TRBJ2-1, with D maybe TRBD1 (5 bases). Deletions cut 4 bases from V and 7 bases from J, with 8 bases between. In germline, CDR1 is SGHAT, CDR2 FQDESV (reference sequence). The CDR3 extends over 12 amino acids. CDR3 nucleotides: TGTGCCAGCAGCTCCCAGGGAAATGAGCAGTTCTTC. This encodes CASSSQGNEQFF.

The rearrangement links TRBV30 to TRBJ1-6; TRBD1 agrees at 7 bases. Germline loops: CDR1 GTSNPN, CDR2 SVGIG (reference sequence). Unmatched junction bases numbered 6, after V lost 3 bases and J lost 10 bases. The CDR3 is made up of 13 amino acids. CDR3 residues: CAWRRTGDSPLHF. The CDR3 nucleotides are TGTGCCTGGAGGCGTACAGGGGACTCACCCCTCCACTTT.

The chain uses TRBV19 and TRBJ1-1; D is uncertain. Germline V lookup: CDR1 LNHDA, CDR2 SQIVND (reference sequence). The ends were cut back, 6 bases at V and 0 bases at J, with 11 bases in the middle. This CDR3 is 14 amino acids long. The CDR3, as DNA: TGTGCCAGTAGGCCGGGGAGTCTGAACACTGAAGCTTTCTTT. Its translation: CASRPGSLNTEAFF.

The genes are TRBV27 and TRBJ2-7, with TRBD2 matching over 10 bases. Per germline, CDR1 MNHEY and CDR2 SMNVEV (reference sequence). The CDR3 runs 17 residues. The junction had 14 bases not matched to a gene; V was cut back by 6 bases and J by 3 bases. DNA for the CDR3: TGTGCCAGCAGCTCTATTAGACCGGGGACTAGCGTCTACGAGCAGTACTTC. This sequence encodes CASSSIRPGTSVYEQYF.

This chain uses TRBV19 with TRBJ2-7; D is undetermined. CDR3 length: 13 residues. Trimming cost V 0 bases and J 2 bases, with 5 bases left between them. CDR1 LNHDA and CDR2 SQIVND come from the germline V gene (reference sequence). This CDR3 reads CASSIDRAYEQYF. The CDR3 coding sequence is TGTGCCAGTAGTATAGACCGAGCCTACGAGCAGTACTTC. The full variable domain, rest sourced from reference TRBV19 and TRBJ2-7, is DGGITQSPKYLFRKEGQNVTLSCEQNLNHDAMYWYRQDPGQGLRLIYYSQIVNDFQKGDIAEGYSVSREKKESFPLTVTSAQKNPTAFYLCASSIDRAYEQYFGPGTRLTVT.

The J gene is TRBJ1-5, the V gene TRBV30, with TRBD1 identical over 8 bases. CDR3 size: 16 residues. The V gene's germline CDR1 is GTSNPN and CDR2 SVGIG (reference sequence). V lost 2 bases to trimming and J lost 0 bases; unmatched junction nucleotides: 6. The DNA for the CDR3 is TGTGCCTGGAGTCTTGGGACAGGCCGTAGCAATCAGCCCCAGCATTTT. This codes for CAWSLGTGRSNQPQHF.

This clone was found a few times. The V gene is TRBV4-3, the J gene TRBJ1-5, with D possibly TRBD1 on 5 matching bases. CDR1 is LGHNA and CDR2 is YSLEER in the germline V gene. CDR3 length equals 17 residues. V was shortened by 0 bases and J by 1 base, with 13 bases between the two germline ends. CDR3 region: CASSQDRGARSNQPQHF. CDR3 in DNA: TGCGCCAGCAGCCAAGATCGCGGGGCAAGGAGCAATCAGCCCCAGCATTTT.

This chain links TRBV4-2 with TRBJ1-4, with a weak D call TRBD1 (6 bases). The CDR3 is 15 residues long. Trimming removed 0 bases from V and 4 bases from J, with 9 bases in between. CDR1 and CDR2 from the germline V gene are LGHNA and YNFKEQ. The CDR3 reads CASSQEVRGNEKLFF. DNA for the CDR3: TGTGCCAGCAGCCAAGAGGTCAGGGGTAATGAAAAACTGTTTTTT.

This sequence joins TRBV6-2 or TRBV6-3 and TRBJ1-5, with TRBD1 identical over 7 bases. This CDR3 region has 16 residues. Trimming at V came to 5 bases and at J to 6 bases, leaving 13 bases not matched to a gene. The germline gives CDR1 MNHEY, CDR2 SVGEGT. The CDR3 is CASSEPRQGGGQPQHF. The CDR3 DNA reads as TGTGCCAGCAGTGAGCCTCGACAGGGAGGCGGTCAGCCCCAGCATTTT.

The J gene is TRBJ1-1, the V gene TRBV19, with a tentative D call TRBD1 (5 bases). The CDR3 consists of 15 residues. Trimming left V 6 bases short and J 1 base short, with 15 bases between. From germline, CDR1 is LNHDA and CDR2 SQIVND (reference sequence). CDR3 protein: CASSKGEVRNTEAFF. As DNA, the CDR3 is TGTGCCAGTAGCAAAGGGGAGGTCAGGAACACTGAAGCTTTCTTT.

The V gene is TRBV5-1, the J gene TRBJ2-5; 7 positions agree with TRBD2. J was trimmed by 5 bases and V by 1 base; bases with no gene match: 8. Germline loops: CDR1 SGHRS, CDR2 YFSETQ. This CDR3 has 15 residues. CDR3 region: CASSLTPGGTETQYF. The CDR3 nucleotides are TGCGCCAGCAGCTTGACCCCGGGGGGTACCGAGACCCAGTACTTC. Drawing the rest from reference TRBV5-1 and TRBJ2-5, the complete variable domain is KAGVTQTPRYLIKTRGQQVTLSCSPISGHRSVSWYQQTPGQGLQFLFEYFSETQRNKGNFPGRFSGRQFSNSRSEMNVSTLELGDSALYLCASSLTPGGTETQYFGPGTRLLVL.

V usage is TRBV30 and J usage is TRBJ1-5; 7 nucleotides match TRBD1. V lost 2 bases to trimming and J lost 3 bases; unmatched junction nucleotides: 4. The germline V gene has CDR1 GTSNPN and CDR2 SVGIG (reference sequence). The CDR3 sequence is 14 residues long. CDR3 nucleotides: TGTGCCTGGAGTCGGGACAGCCTCAATCAGCCCCAGCATTTT. This encodes CAWSRDSLNQPQHF.

The chain combines TRBV5-6 with TRBJ1-1; 9 bases are a match to TRBD1. The CDR3 consists of 14 residues. V shed 4 bases and J 1 base; nucleotides not matched to a gene: 2. CDR1 and CDR2 from the germline V gene are SGHDT and YYEEEE. CDR3 region: CASSLDRGNTEAFF. DNA for the CDR3: TGTGCCAGCAGCCTGGACAGGGGGAACACTGAAGCTTTCTTT.

The V and J genes are TRBV5-4 and TRBJ1-6, with 8 bases matching TRBD1. V dropped 4 bases and J dropped 9; count of bases not matched to a gene: 6. Germline CDR1 reads SGHNT; CDR2 reads YYREEE (reference sequence). This CDR3 has 14 amino acids. CDR3: CASSPDRARSPLHF. In DNA, the CDR3 is TGTGCCAGCAGCCCGGACAGGGCACGTTCACCCCTCCACTTT.

The chain uses TRBV7-2 and TRBJ1-2, with no clear D. This CDR3 spans 14 amino acids. The V gene's germline CDR1 is SGHTA and CDR2 FQGNSA. V was trimmed by 5 bases and J by 0 bases, leaving 10 bases between them. CDR3 amino acids: CASSPPGSNYGYTF. CDR3 DNA: TGTGCCAGCAGCCCGCCAGGTTCTAACTATGGCTACACCTTC. Together with reference TRBV7-2 and TRBJ1-2, the CDR3 gives the full variable domain: GAGVSQSPSNKVTEKGKDVELRCDPISGHTALYWYRQSLGQGLEFLIYFQGNSAPDKSGLPSDRFSAERTGGSVSTLTIQRTQQEDSAVYLCASSPPGSNYGYTFGSGTRLTVV.

The chain has TRBV6-6 and TRBJ2-1; 13 bases map to TRBD2. The CDR3 consists of 17 residues. Germline CDR1 and CDR2: MNHNY and SVGAGI (reference sequence). The V and J ends lost 5 bases and 2 bases, in that order; junction bases with no gene match: 6. This chain's CDR3 is CASSRGTSGATYNEQFF. CDR3 DNA: TGTGCCAGCAGTCGCGGGACTAGCGGGGCCACCTACAATGAGCAGTTCTTC.